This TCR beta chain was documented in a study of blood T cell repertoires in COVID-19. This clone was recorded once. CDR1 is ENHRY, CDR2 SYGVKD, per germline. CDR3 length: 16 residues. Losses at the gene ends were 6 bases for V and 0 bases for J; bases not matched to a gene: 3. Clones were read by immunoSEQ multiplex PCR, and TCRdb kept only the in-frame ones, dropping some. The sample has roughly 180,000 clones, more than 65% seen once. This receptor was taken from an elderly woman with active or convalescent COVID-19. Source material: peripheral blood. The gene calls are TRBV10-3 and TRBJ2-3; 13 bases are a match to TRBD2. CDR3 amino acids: CAISPGLAGSTDTQYF. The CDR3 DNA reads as TGTGCCATCAGCCCGGGACTAGCGGGGAGCACAGATACGCAGTATTTT.